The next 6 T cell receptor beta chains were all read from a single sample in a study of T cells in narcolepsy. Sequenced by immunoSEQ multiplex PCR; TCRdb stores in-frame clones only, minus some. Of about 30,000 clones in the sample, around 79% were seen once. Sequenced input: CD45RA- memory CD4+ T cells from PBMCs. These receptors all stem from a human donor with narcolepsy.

As DNA, the CDR3 is TGTGCTAGTGGAGAGAACATTCAGTACTTC. Encoded protein: CASGENIQYF. The chain recombines TRBV12-5 with TRBJ2-4; D uncertain. Germline CDR1 LGHNT, CDR2 FRNRAP. V was trimmed by 6 bases and J by 7 bases, leaving 4 bases between them. This CDR3 is 10 amino acids long. Complete variable domain (other parts from reference TRBV12-5 and TRBJ2-4): DARVTQTPRHKVTEMGQEVTMRCQPILGHNTVFWYRQTMMQGLELLAYFRNRAPLDDSGMPKDRFSAEMPDATLATLKIQPSEPRDSAVYFCASGENIQYFGAGTRLSVL.

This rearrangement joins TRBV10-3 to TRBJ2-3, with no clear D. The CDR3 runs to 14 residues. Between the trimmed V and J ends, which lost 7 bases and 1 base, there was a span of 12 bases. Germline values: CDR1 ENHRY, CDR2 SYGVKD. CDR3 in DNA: TGTGCCATCACGGGCACGGCAGGCACAGATACGCAGTATTTT. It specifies CAITGTAGTDTQYF.

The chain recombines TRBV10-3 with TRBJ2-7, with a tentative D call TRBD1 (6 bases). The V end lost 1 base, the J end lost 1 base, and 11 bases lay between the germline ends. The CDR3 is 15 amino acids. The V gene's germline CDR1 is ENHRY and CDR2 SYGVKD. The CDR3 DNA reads TGTGCCATCAGTGAGTGGGACATGGGGTCCTACGAGCAGTACTTC. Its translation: CAISEWDMGSYEQYF.

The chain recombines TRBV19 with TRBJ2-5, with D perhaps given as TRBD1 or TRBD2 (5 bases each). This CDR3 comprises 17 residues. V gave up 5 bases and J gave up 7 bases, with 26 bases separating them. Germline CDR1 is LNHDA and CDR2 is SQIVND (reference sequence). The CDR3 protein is CASSPEFGAGPRGTQYF. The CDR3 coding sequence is TGTGCCAGTAGTCCGGAGTTTGGGGCGGGCCCCCGGGGGACCCAGTACTTC.

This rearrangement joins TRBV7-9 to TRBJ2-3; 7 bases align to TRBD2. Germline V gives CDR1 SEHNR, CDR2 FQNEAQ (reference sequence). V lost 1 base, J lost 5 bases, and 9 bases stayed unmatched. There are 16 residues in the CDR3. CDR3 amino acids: CASSLEGGQVGDTQYF. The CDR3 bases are TGTGCCAGCAGCTTAGAGGGAGGGCAGGTAGGAGATACGCAGTATTTT.

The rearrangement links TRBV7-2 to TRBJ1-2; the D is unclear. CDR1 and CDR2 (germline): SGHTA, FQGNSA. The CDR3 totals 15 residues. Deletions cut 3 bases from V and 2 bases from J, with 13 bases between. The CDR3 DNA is TGTGCCAGCAGCTTCATCACGGACGTAAACTATGGCTACACCTTC. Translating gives CASSFITDVNYGYTF. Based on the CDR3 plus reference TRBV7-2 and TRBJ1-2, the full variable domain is GAGVSQSPSNKVTEKGKDVELRCDPISGHTALYWYRQSLGQGLEFLIYFQGNSAPDKSGLPSDRFSAERTGGSVSTLTIQRTQQEDSAVYLCASSFITDVNYGYTFGSGTRLTVV.